Listed below are T cell receptor beta chains from one sample, sequenced in a study of blood T cells in healthy people across ages. TCRdb reprocessed the 5' RACE reads with MiXCR, giving one entry per CDR3 protein. Of about 930,000 distinct CDR3 sequences listed, roughly 28% were seen once; the top ten hold roughly 10%. This same sample was also part of a study on T cells of mothers and their children.

Source material: blood. The receptor source for this set is a woman in her forties in good health. Each CDR3 is given with its conserved first and last residue. D genes are given only for firm matches. Part of the rows lack a size; the others show once, few, many or a class for expanded clones.

d_call: NA; clone_size: many; v_call: TRBV7-8; j_call: TRBJ2-3; cdr3_nt: TGTGCCAGCAGCCGAGACGAGACGAATTTGGGTTCAGATACGCAGTATTTT; cdr3_aa: CASSRDETNLGSDTQYF
d_call: NA; clone_size: many; v_call: TRBV10-3; j_call: TRBJ1-5; cdr3_nt: TGTGCCATCAGTGGAGCAGGGAGGCAGCCCCAGCATTTT; cdr3_aa: CAISGAGRQPQHF
d_call: TRBD1; clone_size: once; v_call: TRBV10-3; j_call: TRBJ2-2; cdr3_nt: TGTGCCATCAGTGAGGGACAGGTTGCGAACACCGGGGAGCTGTTTTTT; cdr3_aa: CAISEGQVANTGELFF
d_call: NA; clone_size: NA; v_call: TRBV7-9; j_call: TRBJ2-5; cdr3_nt: TGTGCCAGCAGCCCGCGGACGGGACCGCCAAACTACAATGAGCAGTACTTC; cdr3_aa: CASSPRTGPPNYNEQYF
d_call: NA; clone_size: NA; v_call: TRBV12-3/TRBV12-4; j_call: TRBJ2-3; cdr3_nt: TGTGCCAGCAGTTTGATAGGAGATGTGCAGTATTTT; cdr3_aa: CASSLIGDVQYF
d_call: NA; clone_size: NA; v_call: TRBV7-2; j_call: TRBJ2-3; cdr3_nt: TGTGCCAGCAGCCTTCGGGCCCCACCCACAGATACGCAGTATTTT; cdr3_aa: CASSLRAPPTDTQYF
d_call: NA; clone_size: few; v_call: TRBV20-1; j_call: TRBJ1-5; cdr3_nt: TGCAGTGCTCTGGGGGAGTTGAATCAGCCCCAGCATTTT; cdr3_aa: CSALGELNQPQHF
d_call: NA; clone_size: few; v_call: TRBV28; j_call: TRBJ1-1; cdr3_nt: TGTGCCAGCAGTTCACCGTTCACTGAAGCTTTCTTT; cdr3_aa: CASSSPFTEAFF
d_call: TRBD2; clone_size: NA; v_call: TRBV29-1; j_call: TRBJ2-1; cdr3_nt: TGTAGCGCCGGACGGGGGGAAGGTAATGAGCAGTTCTTC; cdr3_aa: CSAGRGEGNEQFF
d_call: NA; clone_size: few; v_call: TRBV28; j_call: TRBJ1-2; cdr3_nt: TGTGCCAGCAGTCTGACCGGGCCAATGGATGGCTACACCTTC; cdr3_aa: CASSLTGPMDGYTF
d_call: TRBD1; clone_size: many; v_call: TRBV4-2; j_call: TRBJ1-4; cdr3_nt: TGTGCCAGCAGCCAAGTGGGACAGCCTAATGAAAAACTGTTTTTT; cdr3_aa: CASSQVGQPNEKLFF
d_call: NA; clone_size: few; v_call: TRBV20-1; j_call: TRBJ1-1; cdr3_nt: TGCAGTGCTCCAAAACGGGGAAGTCCAACTGAAGCTTTCTTT; cdr3_aa: CSAPKRGSPTEAFF
d_call: TRBD1; clone_size: few; v_call: TRBV18; j_call: TRBJ2-7; cdr3_nt: TGTGCCAGCTCACCCCAAGTGGCAGCCCGGGACAGGGCGGCCGAGCAGTACTTC; cdr3_aa: CASSPQVAARDRAAEQYF
d_call: TRBD1; clone_size: NA; v_call: TRBV28; j_call: TRBJ1-1; cdr3_nt: TGTGCCAGCGCAGGGGGCGGATACACTGAAGCTTTCTTT; cdr3_aa: CASAGGGYTEAFF
d_call: NA; clone_size: few; v_call: TRBV15; j_call: TRBJ1-1; cdr3_nt: TGTGCCACCAGCAGAGTTGGTGGGCGACCGAACACTGAAGCTTTCTTT; cdr3_aa: CATSRVGGRPNTEAFF
d_call: NA; clone_size: few; v_call: TRBV5-1; j_call: TRBJ1-4; cdr3_nt: TGCGCCAGCAGCGGTGGGAAACAGACAGGATTAGGGACTAATGAAAAACTGTTTTTT; cdr3_aa: CASSGGKQTGLGTNEKLFF
d_call: NA; clone_size: NA; v_call: TRBV6-6; j_call: TRBJ1-1; cdr3_nt: TGTGCCAGCAGTTACCAGGGCAGGGGAGGCACTGAAGCTTTCTTT; cdr3_aa: CASSYQGRGGTEAFF
d_call: NA; clone_size: few; v_call: TRBV28; j_call: TRBJ1-4; cdr3_nt: TGTGCCAGCAACTACGGCCGGGAAAAACTGTTTTTT; cdr3_aa: CASNYGREKLFF
d_call: NA; clone_size: NA; v_call: TRBV12-3/TRBV12-4; j_call: TRBJ2-3; cdr3_nt: TGTGCCAGCAGTTTCCCCCTAACGGGGAACACAGATGCGGAGTATTTT; cdr3_aa: CASSFPLTGNTDAEYF
d_call: NA; clone_size: NA; v_call: TRBV11-2; j_call: TRBJ1-2; cdr3_nt: TGTGCCAGCAGCTTAGGGGCGCAGGGAACCTATGGCTACACCTTC; cdr3_aa: CASSLGAQGTYGYTF
d_call: TRBD1; clone_size: many; v_call: TRBV5-5; j_call: TRBJ2-7; cdr3_nt: TGTGCCAGCAGCTTCAGGACAGGGGCGGCCTACGAACAGTACTTC; cdr3_aa: CASSFRTGAAYEQYF
d_call: TRBD1; clone_size: few; v_call: TRBV5-1; j_call: TRBJ2-7; cdr3_nt: TGCGCCAGCAGCCCGGACAGACAGGGAATAGACTACGAGCAGTACTTC; cdr3_aa: CASSPDRQGIDYEQYF
d_call: TRBD1; clone_size: few; v_call: TRBV11-1; j_call: TRBJ1-1; cdr3_nt: TGTGCCAGCAGCTTCATTCCGGGACAGGGGGCGGACACTGAAGCTTTCTTT; cdr3_aa: CASSFIPGQGADTEAFF
d_call: TRBD1; clone_size: many; v_call: TRBV7-9; j_call: TRBJ2-1; cdr3_nt: TGTGCCAGCAGGCGACAGGGCGATGAGCAGTTCTTC; cdr3_aa: CASRRQGDEQFF
d_call: NA; clone_size: NA; v_call: TRBV7-2; j_call: TRBJ1-6; cdr3_nt: TGTGCCAGCAGCTTAGTTCCAGGCGGCTCCTATAATTCACCCCTCCACTTT; cdr3_aa: CASSLVPGGSYNSPLHF
d_call: TRBD1; clone_size: NA; v_call: TRBV5-1; j_call: TRBJ1-1; cdr3_nt: TGCGCCAGCAGCAACAGACAGGGCGGGACTGAAGCTTTCTTT; cdr3_aa: CASSNRQGGTEAFF
d_call: NA; clone_size: many; v_call: TRBV5-1; j_call: TRBJ2-3; cdr3_nt: TGCGCCAGCAGCTTGAACCCGGGGAGCACAGATACGCAGTATTTT; cdr3_aa: CASSLNPGSTDTQYF
d_call: TRBD1; clone_size: NA; v_call: TRBV27; j_call: TRBJ1-6; cdr3_nt: TGTGCCAGCAGTTCCAAGACAGGGGGGGTTTCACCCCTCCACTTT; cdr3_aa: CASSSKTGGVSPLHF
d_call: NA; clone_size: many; v_call: TRBV5-1; j_call: TRBJ2-7; cdr3_nt: TGCGCCAGCAGCTTGCGAGGGAACAACGAGCAGTACTTC; cdr3_aa: CASSLRGNNEQYF
d_call: TRBD2; clone_size: NA; v_call: TRBV27; j_call: TRBJ2-7; cdr3_nt: TGTGCCAGCACCCAGCGGGGGTTAGGAGCCCTATCCAATGAGCAGTACTTC; cdr3_aa: CASTQRGLGALSNEQYF
d_call: NA; clone_size: few; v_call: TRBV5-1; j_call: TRBJ1-2; cdr3_nt: TGCGCCAGCAGCTGGACTATGGGGGACTATGGCTACACCTTC; cdr3_aa: CASSWTMGDYGYTF
d_call: TRBD2; clone_size: few; v_call: TRBV28; j_call: TRBJ2-4; cdr3_nt: TGTGCCAGCAGTTTAATCGGCGGGGGGGCCAAAAACATTCAGTACTTC; cdr3_aa: CASSLIGGGAKNIQYF
d_call: NA; clone_size: NA; v_call: TRBV6-2/TRBV6-3; j_call: TRBJ2-1; cdr3_nt: TGTGCCAGCAGTTCCACGCGGGGCGACTCCTACAATGAGCAGTTCTTC; cdr3_aa: CASSSTRGDSYNEQFF
d_call: NA; clone_size: many; v_call: TRBV12-3/TRBV12-4; j_call: TRBJ1-1; cdr3_nt: TGTGCCAGCCAGGGATTTAATCAAGCTTTCTTT; cdr3_aa: CASQGFNQAFF
d_call: TRBD2; clone_size: many; v_call: TRBV5-1; j_call: TRBJ2-7; cdr3_nt: TGCGCCAGCAGCTTGTTAGCGGGGGGCCAATCCTACGAGCAGTACTTC; cdr3_aa: CASSLLAGGQSYEQYF
d_call: NA; clone_size: few; v_call: TRBV20-1; j_call: TRBJ1-4; cdr3_nt: TGCAGTGCTAGAGTCCTGGGACGGGGGAATGAAAAACTGTTTTTT; cdr3_aa: CSARVLGRGNEKLFF
d_call: NA; clone_size: NA; v_call: TRBV29-1; j_call: TRBJ2-3; cdr3_nt: TGCAGCGTCGCCGGGGCGAGGGTCGGGTATTTT; cdr3_aa: CSVAGARVGYF
d_call: TRBD2; clone_size: few; v_call: TRBV20-1; j_call: TRBJ2-7; cdr3_nt: TGCAGTGCTAGTCGGGGGGGCTCCTACAATGAGCAGTACTTC; cdr3_aa: CSASRGGSYNEQYF
d_call: TRBD2; clone_size: few; v_call: TRBV20-1; j_call: TRBJ2-3; cdr3_nt: TGCAGTGCTAGTGACGCGGGGGGGCGCACAGATACGCAGTATTTT; cdr3_aa: CSASDAGGRTDTQYF
d_call: NA; clone_size: NA; v_call: TRBV27; j_call: TRBJ1-2; cdr3_nt: TGTGCCAGCAGTCCGGACAGACGCTATGGCTACACCTTC; cdr3_aa: CASSPDRRYGYTF
d_call: TRBD2; clone_size: many; v_call: TRBV20-1; j_call: TRBJ2-3; cdr3_nt: TGCAGTGCCAGTTCTAGCGGGGGTTTTACAGATACGCAGTATTTT; cdr3_aa: CSASSSGGFTDTQYF
d_call: NA; clone_size: NA; v_call: TRBV7-2; j_call: TRBJ2-3; cdr3_nt: TGTGCCAGCAGCTTAGATCTAGTGGGCACAGATACGCAGTATTTT; cdr3_aa: CASSLDLVGTDTQYF
d_call: NA; clone_size: few; v_call: TRBV11-2; j_call: TRBJ2-4; cdr3_nt: TGTGCCAGCAGCTTCCCCCCAGGTACAAAGGCCAAAAACATTCAGTACTTC; cdr3_aa: CASSFPPGTKAKNIQYF
d_call: NA; clone_size: many; v_call: TRBV28; j_call: TRBJ2-4; cdr3_nt: TGTGCCAGCAGTCTACAGGGCCTAATAGCCAAAAACATTCAGTACTTC; cdr3_aa: CASSLQGLIAKNIQYF
d_call: TRBD2; clone_size: NA; v_call: TRBV9; j_call: TRBJ2-1; cdr3_nt: TGTGCCAGCAGCGTACAGAGCGGGGGGGCTGGGGGTGAGCAGTTCTTC; cdr3_aa: CASSVQSGGAGGEQFF
d_call: NA; clone_size: few; v_call: TRBV7-9; j_call: TRBJ1-1; cdr3_nt: TGTGCCAGCACCTCGAGCACTGAAGCTTTCTTT; cdr3_aa: CASTSSTEAFF
d_call: TRBD2; clone_size: NA; v_call: TRBV9; j_call: TRBJ2-5; cdr3_nt: TGTGCCAGCAGCCTAGAAGTAGCGGGAGTTGCCGGAGAGACCCAGTACTTC; cdr3_aa: CASSLEVAGVAGETQYF
d_call: TRBD1; clone_size: few; v_call: TRBV12-3/TRBV12-4; j_call: TRBJ1-2; cdr3_nt: TGTGCCAGCAGTTTGCGGACAGGGGTTTATGGCTACACCTTC; cdr3_aa: CASSLRTGVYGYTF
d_call: NA; clone_size: few; v_call: TRBV12-3/TRBV12-4; j_call: TRBJ1-1; cdr3_nt: TGTGCCGGCAGTTCGACCGGGACACGGAACACTGAAGCTTTCTTT; cdr3_aa: CAGSSTGTRNTEAFF
d_call: TRBD1; clone_size: NA; v_call: TRBV7-8; j_call: TRBJ2-7; cdr3_nt: TGTGCCAGCAGCTGGGGGGACAGGGGAAGGGACGAGCAGTACTTC; cdr3_aa: CASSWGDRGRDEQYF
d_call: NA; clone_size: many; v_call: TRBV29-1; j_call: TRBJ2-1; cdr3_nt: TGCAGCGTTGAAGAAGGGATTGGGTACAATGAGCAGTTCTTC; cdr3_aa: CSVEEGIGYNEQFF
d_call: TRBD1; clone_size: few; v_call: TRBV2; j_call: TRBJ1-1; cdr3_nt: TGTGCCAGCAGTGACCCACAGGGGACAGGGGACGGTGAAGCTTTCTTT; cdr3_aa: CASSDPQGTGDGEAFF